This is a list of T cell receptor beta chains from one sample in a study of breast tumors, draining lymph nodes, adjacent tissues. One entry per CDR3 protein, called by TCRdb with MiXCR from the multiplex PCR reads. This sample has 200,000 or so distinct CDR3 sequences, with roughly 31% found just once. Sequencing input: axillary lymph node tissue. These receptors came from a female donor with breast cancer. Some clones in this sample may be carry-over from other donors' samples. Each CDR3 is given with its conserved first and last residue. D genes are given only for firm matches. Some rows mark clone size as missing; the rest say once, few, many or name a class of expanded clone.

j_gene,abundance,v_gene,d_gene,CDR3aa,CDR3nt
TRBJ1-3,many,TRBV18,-,CASSPAGNTIYF,TGTGCCAGCTCACCCGCCGGAAACACCATATATTTT
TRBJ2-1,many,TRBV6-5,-,CASSYERFNEQFF,TGTGCCAGCAGTTACGAAAGGTTTAATGAGCAGTTCTTC
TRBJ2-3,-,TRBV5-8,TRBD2,CASSPGTSGRAPNTQYF,TGTGCCAGCAGCCCCGGGACTAGCGGGAGGGCCCCAAATACGCAGTATTTT
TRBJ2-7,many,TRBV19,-,CASSIGTTASYEQYF,TGTGCCAGTAGTATCGGGACAACGGCTTCCTACGAGCAGTACTTC
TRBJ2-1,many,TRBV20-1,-,CSARDGAGVDNEQFF,TGCAGTGCTAGAGATGGAGCAGGGGTGGACAATGAGCAGTTCTTC
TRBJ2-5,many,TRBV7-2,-,CASAGETQYF,TGTGCCAGCGCGGGAGAGACCCAGTACTTC
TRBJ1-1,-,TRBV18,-,CASSSRGTEAFF,TGTGCCAGCTCATCACGAGGAACTGAAGCTTTCTTT
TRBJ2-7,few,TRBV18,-,CASSRTGTGSYEQYF,TGTGCCAGCTCACGCACCGGGACCGGGTCCTACGAGCAGTACTTC
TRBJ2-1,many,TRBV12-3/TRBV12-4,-,CASSLRDAGRNEQFF,TGTGCCAGCAGTTTAAGAGACGCCGGGCGGAATGAGCAGTTCTTC
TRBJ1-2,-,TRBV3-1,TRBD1,CASSQGAPGGIVGYGYTF,TGTGCCAGCAGCCAAGGAGCCCCAGGGGGCATTGTGGGCTATGGCTACACCTTC
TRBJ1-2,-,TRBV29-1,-,CSSSSAHYGYTF,TGCAGCTCCTCCTCGGCCCACTATGGCTACACCTTC
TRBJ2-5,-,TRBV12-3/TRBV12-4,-,CAGSFEGDETRYF,TGTGCCGGCAGTTTTGAAGGGGACGAGACCCGGTACTTC
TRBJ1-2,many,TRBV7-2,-,CASSFGPNYGYTF,TGTGCCAGCAGCTTCGGGCCAAACTATGGCTACACCTTC
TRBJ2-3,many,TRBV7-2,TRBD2,CASSLAASSGGRFDTQYF,TGTGCCAGCAGCTTAGCCGCCTCTAGCGGAGGGCGGTTTGATACGCAGTATTTT
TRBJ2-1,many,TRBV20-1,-,CSFEGGPFGNEQFF,TGCAGTTTTGAGGGGGGCCCGTTTGGGAATGAGCAGTTCTTC
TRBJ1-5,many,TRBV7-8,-,CASSIRQSPEGPQHF,TGTGCCAGCAGCATCCGACAATCCCCCGAGGGGCCCCAGCATTTT
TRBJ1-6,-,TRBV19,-,CASSIGGSLGNSPLHF,TGTGCCAGTAGTATAGGGGGCTCCTTGGGGAATTCACCCCTCCACTTT
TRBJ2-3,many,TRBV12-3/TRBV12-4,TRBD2,CASRWTGGGVDTQYF,TGTGCCAGCAGATGGACCGGGGGGGGTGTAGATACGCAGTATTTT
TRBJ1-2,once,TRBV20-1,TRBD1,CSATDRGQGYTF,TGCAGTGCGACAGACAGGGGGCAAGGCTACACCTTC
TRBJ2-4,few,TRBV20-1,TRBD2,CSARFMGLAGAGAKNIQYF,TGCAGTGCTAGATTTATGGGACTAGCGGGGGCGGGTGCCAAAAACATTCAGTACTTC
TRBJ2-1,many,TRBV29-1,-,CSVSIFIAEQFF,TGCAGCGTTTCCATCTTTATCGCTGAGCAGTTCTTC
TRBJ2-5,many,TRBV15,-,CATSRDTQETQYF,TGTGCCACCAGCAGAGATACCCAAGAGACCCAGTACTTC
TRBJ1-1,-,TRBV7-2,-,CASSNDGVNTEAFF,TGTGCCAGCAGCAACGACGGGGTGAACACTGAAGCTTTCTTT
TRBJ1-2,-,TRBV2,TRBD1,CASRNRDRHQGYGYTF,TGTGCCAGCAGGAACCGGGACAGGCACCAGGGCTATGGCTACACCTTC